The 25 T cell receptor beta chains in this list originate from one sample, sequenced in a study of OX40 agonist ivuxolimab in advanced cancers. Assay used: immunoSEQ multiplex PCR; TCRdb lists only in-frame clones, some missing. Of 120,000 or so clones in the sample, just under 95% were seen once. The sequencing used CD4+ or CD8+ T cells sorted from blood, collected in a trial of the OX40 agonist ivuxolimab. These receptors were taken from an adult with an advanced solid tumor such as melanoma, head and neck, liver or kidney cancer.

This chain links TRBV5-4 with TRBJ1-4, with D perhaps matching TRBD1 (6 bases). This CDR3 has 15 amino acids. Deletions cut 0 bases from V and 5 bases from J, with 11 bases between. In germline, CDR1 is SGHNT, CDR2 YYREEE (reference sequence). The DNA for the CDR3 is TGTGCCAGCAGCTTGGAAACAGGGAGGAATGAAAAACTGTTTTTT. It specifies CASSLETGRNEKLFF.

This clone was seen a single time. The CDR3 DNA sequence: TGTGCCAGCACCGCGGAGACAGGGTTTTACAATGAGCAGTTCTTC. This gives the protein CASTAETGFYNEQFF. J is TRBJ2-1 and V is TRBV6-6, with 7 bases fitting TRBD1. Germline V gene data show CDR1 as MNHNY and CDR2 as SVGAGI (reference sequence). The CDR3 runs to 15 residues. Germline trimming cut 7 bases from V and 4 bases from J; bases unmatched to any gene: 10.

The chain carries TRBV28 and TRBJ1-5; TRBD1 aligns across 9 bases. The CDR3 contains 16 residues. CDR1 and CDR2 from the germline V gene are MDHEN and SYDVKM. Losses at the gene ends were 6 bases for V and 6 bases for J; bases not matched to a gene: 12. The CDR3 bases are TGTGCCAGCAGATACATCGGGACAGGGCACATTCAGCCCCAGCATTTT. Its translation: CASRYIGTGHIQPQHF. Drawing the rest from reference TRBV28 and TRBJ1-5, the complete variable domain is DVKVTQSSRYLVKRTGEKVFLECVQDMDHENMFWYRQDPGLGLRLIYFSYDVKMKEKGDIPEGYSVSREKKERFSLILESASTNQTSMYLCASRYIGTGHIQPQHFGDGTRLSIL.

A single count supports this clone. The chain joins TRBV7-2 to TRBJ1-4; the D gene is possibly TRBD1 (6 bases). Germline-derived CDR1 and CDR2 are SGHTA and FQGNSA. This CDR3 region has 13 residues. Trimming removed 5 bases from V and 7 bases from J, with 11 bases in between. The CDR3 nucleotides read TGTGCCAGCAGCCCCCAGGGGCCTGAAAAACTGTTTTTT. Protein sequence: CASSPQGPEKLFF.

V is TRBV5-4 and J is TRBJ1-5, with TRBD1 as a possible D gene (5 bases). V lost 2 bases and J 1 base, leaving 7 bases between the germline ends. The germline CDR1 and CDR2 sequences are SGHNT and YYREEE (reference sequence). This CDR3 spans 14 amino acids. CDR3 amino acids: CASSFRDSNQPQHF. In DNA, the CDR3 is TGTGCCAGCAGCTTCCGGGACAGCAATCAGCCCCAGCATTTT.

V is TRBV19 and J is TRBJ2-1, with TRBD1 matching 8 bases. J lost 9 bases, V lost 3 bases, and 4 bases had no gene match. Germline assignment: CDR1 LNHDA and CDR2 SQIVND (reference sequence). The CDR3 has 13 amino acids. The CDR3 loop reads CASSIQGAGEQFF. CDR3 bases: TGTGCCAGTAGTATTCAGGGGGCAGGTGAGCAGTTCTTC.

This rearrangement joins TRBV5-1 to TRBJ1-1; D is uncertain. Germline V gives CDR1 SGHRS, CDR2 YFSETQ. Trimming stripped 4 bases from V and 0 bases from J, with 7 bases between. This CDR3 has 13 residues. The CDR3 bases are TGCGCCAGCAGCCTTTTTTTGAACACTGAAGCTTTCTTT. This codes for CASSLFLNTEAFF.

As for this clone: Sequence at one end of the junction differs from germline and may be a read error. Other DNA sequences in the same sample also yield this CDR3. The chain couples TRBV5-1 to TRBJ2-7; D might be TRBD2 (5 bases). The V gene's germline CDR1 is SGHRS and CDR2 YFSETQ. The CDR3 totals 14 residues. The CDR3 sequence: CASSLGGLSHEQYF. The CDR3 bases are TGCGCCAGCAGCTTGGGAGGGCTCTCCCACGAGCAGTACTTC.

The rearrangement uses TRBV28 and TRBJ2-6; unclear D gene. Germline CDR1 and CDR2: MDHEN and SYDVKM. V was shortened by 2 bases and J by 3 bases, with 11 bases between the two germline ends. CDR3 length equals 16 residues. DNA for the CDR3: TGTGCCAGCAGTTTAATGGTCCAGGATGGGGCCAACGTCCTGACTTTC. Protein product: CASSLMVQDGANVLTF.

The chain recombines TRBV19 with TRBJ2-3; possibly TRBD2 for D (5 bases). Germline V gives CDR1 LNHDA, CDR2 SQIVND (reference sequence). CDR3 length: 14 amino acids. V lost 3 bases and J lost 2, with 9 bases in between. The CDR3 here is CASSMTIHTDTQYF. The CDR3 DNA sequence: TGTGCCAGTAGTATGACTATCCACACAGATACGCAGTATTTT.

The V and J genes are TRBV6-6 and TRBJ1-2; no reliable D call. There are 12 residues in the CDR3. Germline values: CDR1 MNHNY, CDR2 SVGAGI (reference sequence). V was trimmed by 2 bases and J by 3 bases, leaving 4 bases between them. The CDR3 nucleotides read TGTGCCAGCAGTTACCGGGACTATGGCTACACCTTC. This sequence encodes CASSYRDYGYTF.

CDR3 loop: CAAWGGDRNTEAFF. The DNA of the CDR3 is TGTGCCGCCTGGGGGGGGGATAGGAACACTGAAGCTTTCTTT. This chain uses TRBV10-3 with TRBJ1-1, with D maybe TRBD1 (5 bases). V lost 11 bases, J lost 1 base, and 17 bases lay in between. The CDR3 totals 14 residues. Per germline, CDR1 ENHRY and CDR2 SYGVKD.

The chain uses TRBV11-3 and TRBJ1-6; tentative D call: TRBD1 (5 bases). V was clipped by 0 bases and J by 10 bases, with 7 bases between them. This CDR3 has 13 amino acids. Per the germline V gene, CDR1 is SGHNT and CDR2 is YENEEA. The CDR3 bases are TGTGCCAGCAGCTTAGACAGGGTGTCACCCCTCCACTTT. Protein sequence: CASSLDRVSPLHF.

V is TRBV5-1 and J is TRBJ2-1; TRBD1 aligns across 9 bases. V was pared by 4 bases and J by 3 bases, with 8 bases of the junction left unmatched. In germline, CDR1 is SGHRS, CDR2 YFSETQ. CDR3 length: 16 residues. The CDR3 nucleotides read TGCGCCAGCAGCCCCCCCGGGACAGGGAACTACAATGAGCAGTTCTTC. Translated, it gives CASSPPGTGNYNEQFF.

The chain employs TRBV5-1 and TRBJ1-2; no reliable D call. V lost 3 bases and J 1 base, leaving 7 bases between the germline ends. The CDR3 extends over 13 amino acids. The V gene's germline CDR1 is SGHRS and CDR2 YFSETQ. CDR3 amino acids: CASSYTDNYGYTF. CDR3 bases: TGCGCCAGCAGCTATACGGATAACTATGGCTACACCTTC. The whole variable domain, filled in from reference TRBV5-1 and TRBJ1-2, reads KAGVTQTPRYLIKTRGQQVTLSCSPISGHRSVSWYQQTPGQGLQFLFEYFSETQRNKGNFPGRFSGRQFSNSRSEMNVSTLELGDSALYLCASSYTDNYGYTFGSGTRLTVV.

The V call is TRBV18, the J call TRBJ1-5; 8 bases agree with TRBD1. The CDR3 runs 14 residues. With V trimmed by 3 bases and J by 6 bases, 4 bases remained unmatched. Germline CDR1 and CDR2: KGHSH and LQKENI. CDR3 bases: TGTGCCAGCTCACCGGACAGGGTCGGTCAGCCCCAGCATTTT. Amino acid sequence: CASSPDRVGQPQHF.

Written as DNA, the CDR3 is TGTGCCAGCACCACCCTATTGGGCAGGGCGAACAATGAGCAGTTCTTC. Translated, it gives CASTTLLGRANNEQFF. The chain links TRBV5-5 to TRBJ2-1; possibly TRBD1 for D (5 bases). Trimming left V 6 bases short and J 5 bases short, with 21 bases between. The CDR3 covers 16 residues. Germline V lookup: CDR1 SGHKS, CDR2 YYEKEE (reference sequence).

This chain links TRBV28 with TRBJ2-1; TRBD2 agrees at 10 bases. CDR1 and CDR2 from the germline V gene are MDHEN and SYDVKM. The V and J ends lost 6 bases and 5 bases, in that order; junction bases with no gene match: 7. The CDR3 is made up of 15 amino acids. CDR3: CASSPQTSGHNEQFF. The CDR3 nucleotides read TGTGCCAGCAGCCCTCAGACTAGCGGGCACAATGAGCAGTTCTTC.

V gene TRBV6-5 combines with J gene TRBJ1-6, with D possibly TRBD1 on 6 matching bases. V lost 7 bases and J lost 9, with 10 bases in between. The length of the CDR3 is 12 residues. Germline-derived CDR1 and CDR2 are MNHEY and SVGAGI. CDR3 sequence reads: CASIATGSPLHF. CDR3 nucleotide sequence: TGTGCCAGCATTGCGACAGGTTCACCCCTCCACTTT.

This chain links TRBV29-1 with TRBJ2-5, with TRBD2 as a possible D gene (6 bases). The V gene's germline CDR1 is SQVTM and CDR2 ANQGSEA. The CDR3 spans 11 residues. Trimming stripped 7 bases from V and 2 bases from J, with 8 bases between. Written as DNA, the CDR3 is TGCAGCGGGGGACTGCAAGAGACCCAGTACTTC. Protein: CSGGLQETQYF.

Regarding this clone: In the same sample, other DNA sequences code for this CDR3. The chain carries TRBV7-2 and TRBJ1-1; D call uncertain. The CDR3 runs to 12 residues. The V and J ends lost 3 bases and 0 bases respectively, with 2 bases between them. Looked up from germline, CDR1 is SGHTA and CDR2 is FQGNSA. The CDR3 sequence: CASSFVNTEAFF. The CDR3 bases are TGTGCCAGCAGCTTTGTGAACACTGAAGCTTTCTTT.

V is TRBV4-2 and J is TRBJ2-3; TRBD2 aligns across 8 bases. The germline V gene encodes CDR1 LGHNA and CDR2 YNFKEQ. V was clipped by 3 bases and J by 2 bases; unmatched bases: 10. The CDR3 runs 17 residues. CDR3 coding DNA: TGTGCCAGCAGCCAGCTAATTGGACTAGCTGCCACAGATACGCAGTATTTT. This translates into CASSQLIGLAATDTQYF.

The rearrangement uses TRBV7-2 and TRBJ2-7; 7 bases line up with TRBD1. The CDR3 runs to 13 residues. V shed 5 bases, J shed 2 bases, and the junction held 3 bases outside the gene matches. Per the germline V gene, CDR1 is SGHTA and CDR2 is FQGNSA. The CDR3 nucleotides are TGTGCCAGCAGCCGTACAGGGGCCTACGAGCAGTACTTC. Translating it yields CASSRTGAYEQYF. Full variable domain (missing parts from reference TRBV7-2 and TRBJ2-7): GAGVSQSPSNKVTEKGKDVELRCDPISGHTALYWYRQSLGQGLEFLIYFQGNSAPDKSGLPSDRFSAERTGGSVSTLTIQRTQQEDSAVYLCASSRTGAYEQYFGPGTRLTVT.

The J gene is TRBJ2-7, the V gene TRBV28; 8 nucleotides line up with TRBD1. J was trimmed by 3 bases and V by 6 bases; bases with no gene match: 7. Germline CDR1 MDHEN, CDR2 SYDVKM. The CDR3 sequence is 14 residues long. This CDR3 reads CASRATGALYEQYF. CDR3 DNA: TGTGCCAGCAGGGCGACAGGGGCCCTCTACGAGCAGTACTTC.

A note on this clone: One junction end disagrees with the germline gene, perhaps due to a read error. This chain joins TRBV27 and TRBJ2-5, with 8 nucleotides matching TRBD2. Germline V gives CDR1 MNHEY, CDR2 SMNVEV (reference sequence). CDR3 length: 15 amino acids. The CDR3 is CAGSLAGTYQETQYF. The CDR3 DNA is TGTGCCGGCAGTTTAGCGGGGACGTACCAAGAGACCCAGTACTTC.